These 21 T cell receptor beta chains originate from one sample sequenced in a study of T-cell reconstitution after alpha-beta-depleted transplantation in children. Preparation of the TCRbeta library used unique molecular identifiers. TCRdb redid the calling of the PCR reads with MiXCR, one entry per CDR3 protein. The sample has fewer than 1 million distinct CDR3 sequences, around 15% seen once. The sequencing used PBMCs, mostly from graft donor cells, collected 360 days after TCRalphabeta/CD19-depleted stem cell transplant. The receptors come from a male patient aged 10 to 17 who had a stem cell transplant for acute lymphoblastic leukemia, so the T cells may come from the graft donor.

The genes are TRBV3-1 and TRBJ2-1; 10 positions agree with TRBD2. The CDR3 is 16 residues long. Germline V gene sequence: CDR1 LGHDT, CDR2 YNNKEL (reference sequence). Trimming removed 4 bases from V and 7 bases from J; junction bases left unmatched: 10. This CDR3 is CASSLLGGSGRNEQFF. The CDR3 region has the DNA TGTGCCAGCAGCCTCTTAGGGGGTAGCGGGAGGAATGAGCAGTTCTTC.

The chain is built from TRBV7-9 and TRBJ2-7, with a weak D call TRBD1 (6 bases). The CDR3 spans 16 residues. The V end lost 1 base, the J end lost 3 bases, and 16 bases lay between the germline ends. Germline values: CDR1 SEHNR, CDR2 FQNEAQ (reference sequence). Here the CDR3 reads CASSLEYRDGVYEQYF. CDR3 nucleotide sequence: TGTGCCAGCAGCTTAGAATACAGGGACGGGGTCTACGAGCAGTACTTC.

The chain has TRBV15 and TRBJ2-5; 12 bases are a match to TRBD2. This CDR3 is 19 amino acids long. J gave up 4 bases and V 2 bases, and 14 bases lay outside the gene matches. CDR1 LNHNV and CDR2 YYDKDF come from the germline V gene (reference sequence). Written as DNA, the CDR3 is TGTGCCACCAGCAGACACAGACTAGCGGGAGTGGTCGTAAGAGAGACCCAGTACTTC. It encodes CATSRHRLAGVVVRETQYF.

This clonotype was counted ten times or more. The CDR3: CASSTGTREGTQYF. Written as DNA, the CDR3 is TGTGCCAGCAGTACCGGGACAAGGGAAGGGACCCAGTACTTC. The rearrangement uses TRBV12-3 or TRBV12-4 and TRBJ2-5; possibly TRBD1 for D (6 bases). V lost 5 bases and J lost 7, with 17 bases in between. This CDR3 is built from 14 residues.

This sequence joins TRBV5-1 and TRBJ1-2; TRBD1 might be the D (5 bases). CDR1 is SGHRS, CDR2 YFSETQ, per germline. The CDR3 is 14 amino acids. The V and J ends lost 3 bases and 4 bases respectively, with 13 bases between them. In DNA form, the CDR3 reads TGCGCCAGCAGCTATGGGGACTCCTTCTATGGCTACACCTTC. This gives the protein CASSYGDSFYGYTF. Full variable domain (remainder filled in from reference TRBV5-1 and TRBJ1-2): KAGVTQTPRYLIKTRGQQVTLSCSPISGHRSVSWYQQTPGQGLQFLFEYFSETQRNKGNFPGRFSGRQFSNSRSEMNVSTLELGDSALYLCASSYGDSFYGYTFGSGTRLTVV.

The chain joins TRBV27 to TRBJ2-6, with 7 bases matching TRBD1. V was pared by 5 bases and J by 0 bases, with 10 bases of the junction left unmatched. Germline assignment: CDR1 MNHEY and CDR2 SMNVEV (reference sequence). The CDR3 contains 18 residues. CDR3 sequence: CASSGPTGYFSGANVLTF. The DNA of the CDR3 is TGTGCCAGCAGTGGTCCGACAGGGTACTTCTCTGGGGCCAACGTCCTGACTTTC. The entire variable domain, with the rest obtained from reference TRBV27 and TRBJ2-6, is as follows: EAQVTQNPRYLITVTGKKLTVTCSQNMNHEYMSWYRQDPGLGLRQIYYSMNVEVTDKGDVPEGYKVSRKEKRNFPLILESPSPNQTSLYFCASSGPTGYFSGANVLTFGAGSRLTVL.

The rearrangement uses TRBV7-8 and TRBJ1-4; TRBD1 agrees at 9 bases. The length of the CDR3 is 16 residues. Germline V gene sequence: CDR1 SGHVS, CDR2 FQNEAQ. V was clipped by 5 bases and J by 10 bases; unmatched bases: 14. Here the CDR3 reads CASSPRVSGQGGKLFF. CDR3 sequence (DNA): TGTGCCAGCAGCCCCAGAGTGTCGGGACAGGGTGGAAAACTGTTTTTT.

The chain combines TRBV7-8 with TRBJ2-1, with TRBD2 identical over 9 bases. V was clipped by 5 bases and J by 6 bases; unmatched bases: 14. There are 17 residues in the CDR3. The germline CDR1 and CDR2 sequences are SGHVS and FQNEAQ. Here the CDR3 reads CASSVLWASGNANEQFF. CDR3 nucleotides: TGTGCCAGCAGCGTCCTGTGGGCTAGCGGGAACGCCAATGAGCAGTTCTTC.

In this sample, this clonotype turned up many times. This rearrangement joins TRBV20-1 to TRBJ1-5, with 9 bases identical to TRBD1. The CDR3 has 15 amino acids. Germline V gene lookup returns CDR1 DFQATT and CDR2 SNEGSKA (reference sequence). Trimming removed 0 bases from V and 7 bases from J; junction bases left unmatched: 7. In DNA form, the CDR3 reads TGCAGTGCTAGAGACCTGGACAGGGGTTACCAGCCCCAGCATTTT. This encodes CSARDLDRGYQPQHF.

This clonotype was picked up a small number of times. The gene calls are TRBV5-1 and TRBJ2-7; 9 bases line up with TRBD1. The CDR3 totals 15 residues. With V trimmed by 3 bases and J by 5 bases, 9 bases remained unmatched. Germline CDR1 is SGHRS and CDR2 is YFSETQ. The CDR3 sequence: CASSSARGQGNEQYF. In DNA form, the CDR3 reads TGCGCCAGCAGCTCCGCCCGAGGACAGGGGAACGAGCAGTACTTC.

The sample holds many counts of this clonotype. The rearrangement joins TRBV20-1 to TRBJ1-5; D perhaps matches TRBD1 (6 bases). Germline V gene lookup returns CDR1 DFQATT and CDR2 SNEGSKA (reference sequence). The CDR3 contains 16 residues. V gave up 3 bases and J gave up 7 bases, with 22 bases separating them. CDR3: CSASPRGGASRQPQHF. The CDR3 coding sequence is TGCAGTGCTAGCCCCCGTGGGGGGGCGTCGAGACAGCCCCAGCATTTT.

The chain combines TRBV4-2 with TRBJ2-2, with 13 bases lining up with TRBD2. There are 23 residues in the CDR3. Germline V CDR1 and CDR2: LGHNA, YNFKEQ. The V gene end was trimmed by 4 bases and the J gene end by 0 bases; junction bases not matched to a gene: 20. CDR3 nucleotide sequence: TGTGCCAGCAGCCGTAAAGGGCTTGTGTTGACTAGCGGGAGGCCCGCGAACACCGGGGAGCTGTTTTTT. Protein: CASSRKGLVLTSGRPANTGELFF.

This clonotype was seen only a few times. This chain connects TRBV27 to TRBJ2-1, with D possibly being TRBD2 (7 bases). V was shortened by 8 bases and J by 7 bases, with 15 bases between the two germline ends. The CDR3 loop spans 13 amino acids. CDR1 MNHEY and CDR2 SMNVEV come from the germline V gene (reference sequence). The CDR3 loop reads CASARGRGNEQFF. The CDR3, as DNA: TGTGCCAGCGCGCGGGGGCGTGGAAATGAGCAGTTCTTC.

The CDR3, as DNA: TGTGCCAGCTCACCAATAAGTGGACAGGGAAAACCTTCCCTCCCTTACTACGAGCAGTACTTC. Translation gives CASSPISGQGKPSLPYYEQYF. The chain carries TRBV18 and TRBJ2-7; 8 positions agree with TRBD1. The CDR3 spans 21 residues. Germline CDR1 and CDR2: KGHSH and LQKENI. The J segment lost 3 bases and the V segment lost 2 bases, leaving 24 bases of the junction unmatched.

This clonotype has a count of ten or more. The chain links TRBV7-3 to TRBJ1-1, with 8 bases lining up with TRBD1. Per germline, CDR1 SGHTA and CDR2 FQGTGA. V lost 3 bases, J lost 8 bases, and 5 bases stayed unmatched. The CDR3 loop spans 13 amino acids. CDR3 nucleotides: TGTGCCAGCAGCTTCGGACAGGGCACCGAAGCTTTCTTT. Its protein product is CASSFGQGTEAFF. Drawing the rest from reference TRBV7-3 and TRBJ1-1, the complete variable domain is GAGVSQTPSNKVTEKGKYVELRCDPISGHTALYWYRQSLGQGPEFLIYFQGTGAADDSGLPNDRFFAVRPEGSVSTLKIQRTERGDSAVYLCASSFGQGTEAFFGQGTRLTVV.

CDR3 nucleotide sequence: TGCGCCAGCAGCCAAGGCCTGATTGGGGCCAACGTCCTGACTTTC. Protein: CASSQGLIGANVLTF. The chain carries TRBV4-1 and TRBJ2-6; D unclear. Trimming removed 1 base from V and 3 bases from J, with 7 bases in between. Germline CDR1 and CDR2: MGHRA and YSYEKL. This CDR3 is 15 amino acids long.

This chain uses TRBV7-7 with TRBJ2-1; D gene uncertain. CDR3 length: 13 amino acids. V was trimmed by 4 bases and J by 6 bases, leaving 10 bases between them. CDR1 is SSHAT and CDR2 is FNYEAQ in the germline V gene (reference sequence). Written as DNA, the CDR3 is TGTGCCAGCAGCTCTAAGTCGACCAATGAGCAGTTCTTC. It specifies CASSSKSTNEQFF.

With regard to this clonotype: This sequence may be a read error, since a much larger clone differs from it by one base. The chain is built from TRBV6-5 and TRBJ2-7; unclear D gene. The CDR3 has 13 residues. Germline V gives CDR1 MNHEY, CDR2 SVGAGI. V dropped 4 bases and J dropped 5 bases, with 12 bases sitting between them. CDR3 protein: CASSCVIADEQYF. The CDR3 DNA sequence: TGTGCCAGCAGTTGCGTGATAGCAGACGAGCAGTACTTC.

This clonotype appeared once. V gene TRBV18 combines with J gene TRBJ2-1; the D call may be TRBD1 or TRBD2 (6 bases each). The CDR3 sequence is 14 residues long. In germline, CDR1 is KGHSH, CDR2 LQKENI. V dropped 3 bases and J dropped 7 bases, with 13 bases sitting between them. The CDR3 DNA follows: TGTGCCAGCTCACCGACTCGGGGGCGTAATGAGCAGTTCTTC. This sequence encodes CASSPTRGRNEQFF.

In its sample, this clonotype was seen many times. This sequence joins TRBV20-1 and TRBJ1-1; tentative D call: TRBD1 (5 bases). Germline CDR1 DFQATT, CDR2 SNEGSKA (reference sequence). Trimming pared 7 bases from V and 0 bases from J, leaving 9 bases between. The CDR3 spans 12 residues. CDR3 sequence reads: CSGMGLNTEAFF. In DNA, the CDR3 is TGCAGTGGGATGGGACTGAACACTGAAGCTTTCTTT.

This clonotype was seen only a few times. The V and J genes are TRBV5-1 and TRBJ2-5, with 8 bases lining up with TRBD1. Germline V CDR1 and CDR2: SGHRS, YFSETQ. This CDR3 spans 15 amino acids. After removal of 4 bases from V and 0 bases from J, the junction contained 5 bases not matched to a gene. DNA of the CDR3: TGCGCCAGCAGCAAGGGACAGGCCTACCAAGAGACCCAGTACTTC. Amino acids: CASSKGQAYQETQYF.